One sample yielded the 27 T cell receptor beta chains listed below, sequenced in a study of blood T cell repertoires in COVID-19. Clones were sequenced by immunoSEQ multiplex PCR, and TCRdb holds only the in-frame ones, with some missing. The sample carries around 170,000 clones, more than 85% recorded once. What was sequenced was peripheral blood. Source of these receptors: a man aged 50 or older with acute or convalescent COVID-19.

This clone was seen a handful of times. The chain links TRBV15 to TRBJ2-1; 10 bases map to TRBD1. The trim removed 3 bases at V and 6 bases at J, leaving 5 bases unmatched. The CDR3 is 15 amino acids. Per germline, CDR1 LNHNV and CDR2 YYDKDF (reference sequence). In DNA form, the CDR3 reads TGTGCCACCAGCAGGGCCGGGACAGGGGTCAATGAGCAGTTCTTC. Protein: CATSRAGTGVNEQFF.

About this clone: Other DNA sequences in the sample encode the same CDR3. The chain carries TRBV27 and TRBJ1-2, with TRBD1 matching 7 bases. With V trimmed by 3 bases and J by 4 bases, 2 bases remained unmatched. The CDR3 is made up of 13 amino acids. From germline, CDR1 is MNHEY and CDR2 SMNVEV (reference sequence). The CDR3 DNA follows: TGTGCCAGCAGTTTCACAGGGGTCTATGGCTACACCTTC. This sequence encodes CASSFTGVYGYTF.

The chain is built from TRBV18 and TRBJ2-2; 8 nucleotides align to TRBD2. CDR1 is KGHSH and CDR2 is LQKENI in the germline V gene. This CDR3 has 19 amino acids. The trim removed 3 bases at V and 0 bases at J, leaving 12 bases unmatched. The CDR3 sequence is CASSPLSRGGTANTGELFF. The CDR3 nucleotides are TGTGCCAGCTCACCCCTTTCCCGGGGGGGAACCGCGAACACCGGGGAGCTGTTTTTT.

The chain has TRBV3-1 (or the pseudogene TRBV3-2) and TRBJ1-1; 9 bases are a match to TRBD1. CDR1 and CDR2 (germline): LGHDT, YNNKEL (reference sequence). CDR3 length equals 12 residues. Trimming removed 5 bases from V and 7 bases from J; junction bases left unmatched: 2. CDR3 bases: TGTGCCAGCAGCACAGGGGGCCTTGAAGCTTTCTTT. It codes for CASSTGGLEAFF.

V is TRBV5-3 and J is TRBJ2-7, with TRBD1 identical over 8 bases. TRBV5-3 is sorted into the ORF group, with uncertain function. Trimming took 4 bases from V and 2 from J; bases not matched to a gene: 8. This CDR3 contains 15 residues. CDR3 nucleotides: TGTGCCAGAAGCGCGGGACAGGCTCGAACCTACGAGCAGTACGTC. It is translated as CARSAGQARTYEQYV.

The CDR3 DNA follows: TGTGCCAGCAGCTTGGGCACTAATCAGCCCCAGCATTTT. Translated: CASSLGTNQPQHF. The chain carries TRBV7-2 and TRBJ1-5; D is unclear. Germline lookup yields CDR1 SGHTA and CDR2 FQGNSA. There are 13 residues in the CDR3. The V end lost 3 bases, the J end lost 4 bases, and 7 bases lay between the germline ends.

The chain is built from TRBV29-1 and TRBJ2-4; 8 nucleotides match TRBD2. The ends lost 6 bases at V and 4 bases at J; junction bases unmatched: 20. This CDR3 is 18 amino acids long. CDR1 SQVTM and CDR2 ANQGSEA come from the germline V gene. This CDR3 reads CSVIGGRRGEAEKNIQYF. In DNA, the CDR3 is TGCAGCGTAATTGGAGGCAGGCGGGGGGAAGCTGAGAAAAACATTCAGTACTTC.

This chain links TRBV19 with TRBJ1-2; 8 bases are a match to TRBD1. J was trimmed by 5 bases and V by 6 bases; bases with no gene match: 8. Germline CDR1 reads LNHDA; CDR2 reads SQIVND (reference sequence). This CDR3 has 14 amino acids. The CDR3 sequence: CASRQGGRGYGYTF. The CDR3 DNA sequence: TGTGCCAGTAGACAGGGGGGAAGGGGGTATGGCTACACCTTC.

The J gene is TRBJ2-7, the V gene TRBV30, with TRBD1 matching over 10 bases. Germline V lookup: CDR1 GTSNPN, CDR2 SVGIG (reference sequence). The CDR3 sequence is 17 residues long. V shed 1 base and J 0 bases; nucleotides not matched to a gene: 9. CDR3 region: CAWSEGATGGFSYEQYF. CDR3 DNA sequence: TGTGCCTGGAGTGAAGGGGCGACAGGGGGCTTCTCCTACGAGCAGTACTTC.

The chain couples TRBV18 to TRBJ2-3, with 9 bases matching TRBD2. The CDR3 extends over 18 amino acids. Germline CDR1 reads KGHSH; CDR2 reads LQKENI. With 2 bases clipped from V and 6 bases from J, the junction kept 15 bases outside the gene matches. The CDR3 is CASSPFMMSSGAMDTQYF. The CDR3 DNA reads as TGTGCCAGCTCACCATTTATGATGTCTAGCGGGGCTATGGATACGCAGTATTTT.

V and J are TRBV19 and TRBJ2-1; 10 bases fit TRBD2. V gave up 5 bases and J gave up 7 bases; unmatched junction bases: 5. In germline, CDR1 is LNHDA, CDR2 SQIVND (reference sequence). The CDR3 contains 14 residues. CDR3 in DNA: TGTGCCAGTAGTCCTCAGCGGGGGGGAAATGAGCAGTTCTTC. Translated: CASSPQRGGNEQFF.

The rearrangement links TRBV15 to TRBJ2-1; tentative D call: TRBD1 (5 bases). Germline CDR1 LNHNV, CDR2 YYDKDF (reference sequence). V was pared by 5 bases and J by 7 bases, with 9 bases between. The CDR3 has 12 amino acids. CDR3 sequence (DNA): TGTGCCACCAGCGCGACAGTGAATGAGCAGTTCTTC. It is translated as CATSATVNEQFF.

The chain uses TRBV30 and TRBJ1-1; no clear D. Germline V gene sequence: CDR1 GTSNPN, CDR2 SVGIG (reference sequence). The germline V and J ends were trimmed by 7 bases and 5 bases, with 17 bases remaining between them. The CDR3 has 13 amino acids. CDR3 sequence reads: CAFSRGPGTEAFF. CDR3 nucleotide sequence: TGTGCCTTCTCCCGGGGTCCGGGAACTGAAGCTTTCTTT.

This chain joins TRBV19 and TRBJ1-5; 7 bases agree with TRBD1. In germline, CDR1 is LNHDA, CDR2 SQIVND (reference sequence). This CDR3 is 13 amino acids long. V lost 6 bases to trimming and J lost 6 bases; unmatched junction nucleotides: 5. The CDR3 DNA sequence: TGTGCCAGTAGAACGACAGGGCTTCAGCCCCAGCATTTT. Residues: CASRTTGLQPQHF.

The V and J genes are TRBV13 and TRBJ2-7; tentative D call: TRBD1 (5 bases). V lost 4 bases and J 6 bases, leaving 19 bases between the germline ends. CDR1 PRHDT and CDR2 FYEKMQ come from the germline V gene (reference sequence). This CDR3 is 15 amino acids long. The CDR3 region is CASSSSDSPWAEQYF. The CDR3 DNA reads TGTGCCAGCAGCTCCTCAGACAGCCCCTGGGCCGAGCAGTACTTC.

The chain links TRBV5-1 to TRBJ1-3; 7 nucleotides align to TRBD1. J gave up 0 bases and V 7 bases, and 7 bases lay outside the gene matches. Germline V gives CDR1 SGHRS, CDR2 YFSETQ. This CDR3 is 15 amino acids long. CDR3 residues: CASRTGADSGNTIYF. The CDR3 DNA follows: TGCGCCAGCCGAACAGGGGCTGACTCTGGAAACACCATATATTTT.

The V and J genes are TRBV23-1 and TRBJ1-2, with a possible D match to TRBD1 (6 bases). TRBV23-1 counts as an open reading frame of uncertain function. This CDR3 comprises 14 residues. V was pared by 0 bases and J by 5 bases, with 10 bases between. The CDR3 DNA is TGCGCCAGCAGTCAATCGACAGGCAAGTATGGCTACACCTTC. Protein product: CASSQSTGKYGYTF.

The J gene is TRBJ2-1, the V gene TRBV25-1, with D perhaps matching TRBD2 (6 bases). The V end was cut by 4 bases, the J end by 4 bases, with 14 bases between. The germline V gene has CDR1 MGHDK and CDR2 SYGVNS. This CDR3 region has 15 residues. CDR3 bases: TGTGCCAGCAGTGGCTATTACGGGAGTTACAATGAGCAGTTCTTC. It yields the protein CASSGYYGSYNEQFF.

The genes are TRBV4-1 and TRBJ1-2, with D tentatively TRBD1 (5 bases). The CDR3 is made up of 15 amino acids. Looked up from germline, CDR1 is MGHRA and CDR2 is YSYEKL. With 2 bases removed from V and 5 bases from J, the gap between germline ends came to 15 bases. The CDR3 bases are TGCGCCAGCAGCCAATACGGGACTGAGGGATATGGCTACACCTTC. It codes for CASSQYGTEGYGYTF.

The rearrangement links TRBV28 to TRBJ2-2; D may be TRBD2 (5 bases). V shed 2 bases and J shed 0 bases, with 10 bases lying between them. This CDR3 contains 16 residues. The germline V gene encodes CDR1 MDHEN and CDR2 SYDVKM. This CDR3 is CASSLASNANTGELFF. CDR3 coding DNA: TGTGCCAGCAGTTTAGCTAGCAACGCGAACACCGGGGAGCTGTTTTTT.

This clone was seen once. The genes are TRBV4-1 and TRBJ1-1; D might be TRBD1 (5 bases). V shed 0 bases and J shed 4 bases, with 24 bases lying between them. This CDR3 contains 19 residues. The germline CDR1 and CDR2 sequences are MGHRA and YSYEKL. This chain's CDR3 is CASSQEAGRDTGIGTEAFF. CDR3 coding DNA: TGCGCCAGCAGCCAAGAAGCAGGGAGGGATACTGGCATAGGCACTGAAGCTTTCTTT.

CDR3 sequence reads: CASSEAGSYQPQHF. CDR3 DNA sequence: TGTGCCAGCAGTGAAGCCGGGTCATATCAGCCCCAGCATTTT. The chain has TRBV2 and TRBJ1-5; D is uncertain. The CDR3 has 14 residues. Trimming took off 0 bases at V and 5 bases at J, with 8 bases between the two ends. The germline CDR1 and CDR2 sequences are SNHLY and FYNNEI.

This chain joins TRBV19 and TRBJ1-4; TRBD1 matches at 7 bases. The ends lost 0 bases at V and 4 bases at J; junction bases unmatched: 5. The germline V gene has CDR1 LNHDA and CDR2 SQIVND (reference sequence). This CDR3 region has 16 residues. The chain's CDR3 is CASSIDGGTVNEKLFF. In DNA form, the CDR3 reads TGTGCCAGTAGTATAGACGGCGGGACAGTTAATGAAAAACTGTTTTTT.

V and J are TRBV6-5 and TRBJ2-2; weak D call: TRBD1 (6 bases). The CDR3 has 13 residues. Germline V gene data show CDR1 as MNHEY and CDR2 as SVGAGI. The germline V and J ends were trimmed by 6 bases and 5 bases, with 10 bases remaining between them. The CDR3 protein is CASSQGWTGELFF. CDR3 DNA sequence: TGTGCCAGCAGCCAGGGGTGGACCGGGGAGCTGTTTTTT.

The chain employs TRBV19 and TRBJ2-5; 8 nucleotides align to TRBD2. CDR1 and CDR2 from the germline V gene are LNHDA and SQIVND (reference sequence). V was pared by 5 bases and J by 1 base, with 6 bases of the junction left unmatched. The CDR3 is made up of 15 amino acids. CDR3 coding DNA: TGTGCCAGTAGTCCGACTAGCGCGACCCAAGAGACCCAGTACTTC. It encodes CASSPTSATQETQYF.

The DNA of the CDR3 is TGCGCCAGCAGGGACGGGATGTTCACAGATACGCAGTATTTT. The encoded protein is CASRDGMFTDTQYF. The chain is built from TRBV5-1 and TRBJ2-3, with D perhaps TRBD2 (5 bases). The CDR3 length is 14 residues. Germline CDR1 reads SGHRS; CDR2 reads YFSETQ. V lost 5 bases, J lost 2 bases, and 12 bases lay in between. Full variable domain (rest looked up from reference TRBV5-1 and TRBJ2-3): KAGVTQTPRYLIKTRGQQVTLSCSPISGHRSVSWYQQTPGQGLQFLFEYFSETQRNKGNFPGRFSGRQFSNSRSEMNVSTLELGDSALYLCASRDGMFTDTQYFGPGTRLTVL.

The chain employs TRBV10-3 and TRBJ2-7; 7 bases match TRBD2. Trimming cost V 5 bases and J 0 bases; bases outside gene matches: 4. The CDR3 is 14 residues long. Per the germline V gene, CDR1 is ENHRY and CDR2 is SYGVKD. CDR3 nucleotides: TGTGCCATCAGTAAAACTAGCGACTCCTACGAGCAGTACTTC. Its protein is CAISKTSDSYEQYF.